The 8 T cell receptor beta chains below come from one sample, sequenced in a study of TIL therapy for anti-PD-1-resistant metastatic lung cancer. The immunoSEQ assay was v3. The data were produced by immunoSEQ multiplex PCR, yet TCRdb's version contains in-frame clones alone and is incomplete. The table shows tens of thousands of clones, with about 71% occurring only once. The time point is: pre-treatment sample, taken before nivolumab and TIL therapy. The input for sequencing was blood, taken at baseline. The receptors here all came from a person aged 25 to 80 with non-small cell lung cancer.

The chain links TRBV4-1 to TRBJ1-6; 7 bases map to TRBD1. The trim removed 0 bases at V and 9 bases at J, leaving 2 bases unmatched. The CDR3 sequence is 14 residues long. CDR1 MGHRA and CDR2 YSYEKL come from the germline V gene. As DNA, the CDR3 is TGCGCCAGCAGCCAAGACAGGGGGTTTTCACCCCTCCACTTT. This sequence encodes CASSQDRGFSPLHF.

This sequence joins TRBV18 and TRBJ2-5; D ambiguous. CDR3 length: 13 amino acids. Germline CDR1 is KGHSH and CDR2 is LQKENI. V lost 0 bases and J lost 5, with 7 bases in between. Here the CDR3 DNA reads TGTGCCAGCTCACCACCGGGGTGGGAGACCCAGTACTTC. This sequence encodes CASSPPGWETQYF.

The chain is built from TRBV5-1 and TRBJ1-4; D is uncertain. V was cut by 2 bases and J by 8 bases, with 13 bases left in between. Germline CDR1 reads SGHRS; CDR2 reads YFSETQ. The CDR3 is 14 amino acids. Here the CDR3 reads CASSFSGVEEKLFF. The CDR3 DNA reads as TGCGCCAGCAGCTTCTCCGGGGTTGAAGAAAAACTGTTTTTT.

The chain links TRBV29-1 to TRBJ2-3; D is undetermined. Germline V CDR1 and CDR2: SQVTM, ANQGSEA. The CDR3 has 12 amino acids. The V and J ends lost 4 bases and 6 bases respectively, with 11 bases between them. Here the CDR3 reads CSVGSLWDTQYF. The CDR3 nucleotides read TGCAGCGTTGGCAGTCTTTGGGATACGCAGTATTTT.

The chain uses TRBV27 and TRBJ2-5; 9 bases match TRBD2. V gave up 5 bases and J gave up 5 bases; unmatched junction bases: 6. CDR3 length equals 14 residues. Germline lookup yields CDR1 MNHEY and CDR2 SMNVEV (reference sequence). In DNA, the CDR3 is TGTGCCAGCAGTGGCGGGAGGGCCCACGAGACCCAGTACTTC. Translating it yields CASSGGRAHETQYF.

This clone was recorded only once. This chain links TRBV7-9 with TRBJ1-2, with 7 bases that match TRBD1. The germline CDR1 and CDR2 sequences are SEHNR and FQNEAQ (reference sequence). V gave up 1 base and J gave up 3 bases; unmatched junction bases: 8. This CDR3 has 16 amino acids. The CDR3 here is CASSLDRNTGDYGYTF. As DNA, the CDR3 is TGTGCCAGCAGCTTAGACCGAAACACAGGGGACTATGGCTACACCTTC.

The V call is TRBV7-9, the J call TRBJ2-1; 8 bases agree with TRBD2. Germline V gene lookup returns CDR1 SEHNR and CDR2 FQNEAQ (reference sequence). CDR3 size: 19 residues. V was clipped by 2 bases and J by 4 bases; unmatched bases: 16. DNA for the CDR3: TGTGCCAGCAGCTTATTCAGACTAGCGAAGTTACGGGAGTACAATGAGCAGTTCTTC. Translation: CASSLFRLAKLREYNEQFF.

This rearrangement joins TRBV25-1 to TRBJ1-2; tentatively, D is TRBD1 (6 bases). V dropped 2 bases and J dropped 4 bases, with 11 bases sitting between them. There are 14 residues in the CDR3. The germline V gene has CDR1 MGHDK and CDR2 SYGVNS. CDR3 residues: CASSERGTPYGYTF. CDR3 sequence (DNA): TGTGCCAGCAGTGAAAGGGGGACACCCTATGGCTACACCTTC.